The 15 T cell receptor beta chains presented below share a single source sample, sequenced in a study of blood T cell repertoires in COVID-19 (dated by TCRdb to the early 2020s). The library was obtained by the immunoSEQ multiplex PCR assay. Entries here come from immuneACCESS through TCRdb and include only in-frame sequences with V and J called. Some clones fail to appear in such tables; in the studies checked, an unresolved V gene covers under half of the shortfall, and the cause of the remainder is unknown. The sample includes about 140,000 clones, with just under 90% observed a single time. The ten largest account for about 11% of the sample. The sequenced material came from peripheral blood. All receptors come from an elderly woman with acute or convalescent COVID-19.

V gene TRBV29-1 combines with J gene TRBJ1-2; TRBD1 is a possible D gene (5 bases). The V end lost 7 bases, the J end lost 1 base, and 13 bases lay between the germline ends. The V gene's germline CDR1 is SQVTM and CDR2 ANQGSEA. The length of the CDR3 is 13 residues. The CDR3 spells CSGSGTDNYGYTF. The DNA for the CDR3 is TGCAGCGGGAGCGGGACCGATAACTATGGCTACACCTTC.

V gene TRBV4-2 combines with J gene TRBJ1-5; D is undetermined. The CDR3 spans 18 residues. CDR1 is LGHNA, CDR2 YNFKEQ, per germline. Between the trimmed V and J ends, which lost 7 bases and 9 bases, there was a span of 31 bases. CDR3 nucleotides: TGTGCCAGCAACCACTTTGTCGGGGAGACCCGATACCTTGGGCCCCAGCATTTT. Translating gives CASNHFVGETRYLGPQHF.

As for this clone: Other DNA sequences in this sample translate to the same CDR3. The chain has TRBV18 and TRBJ1-2; a weak D match, TRBD1 (5 bases). V was trimmed by 1 base and J by 0 bases, leaving 6 bases between them. This CDR3 is built from 14 residues. Per the germline V gene, CDR1 is KGHSH and CDR2 is LQKENI. The CDR3 nucleotides read TGTGCCAGCTCACCACAGACAGCTAACTATGGCTACACCTTC. This gives the protein CASSPQTANYGYTF.

The chain recombines TRBV27 with TRBJ2-2; 7 positions agree with TRBD1. After removal of 7 bases from V and 2 bases from J, the junction contained 10 bases not matched to a gene. The CDR3 covers 16 residues. The germline V gene has CDR1 MNHEY and CDR2 SMNVEV (reference sequence). The CDR3 reads CASTKGDRANTGELFF. The CDR3 nucleotides read TGTGCCAGCACCAAAGGAGACAGGGCAAACACCGGGGAGCTGTTTTTT.

This clone has only a few counts. This sequence joins TRBV14 and TRBJ2-1; 9 bases line up with TRBD2. Germline-derived CDR1 and CDR2 are SGHDN and FVKESK. Trimming removed 0 bases from V and 5 bases from J; junction bases left unmatched: 5. This CDR3 spans 16 amino acids. The CDR3 DNA is TGTGCCAGCAGCCAAGATGAGCTAGCGGGGAACAATGAGCAGTTCTTC. Translating it yields CASSQDELAGNNEQFF.

The V gene is TRBV24-1, the J gene TRBJ1-1; 7 bases line up with TRBD1. Trimming cost V 4 bases and J 4 bases; bases outside gene matches: 8. The CDR3 contains 15 residues. Germline CDR1 KGHDR, CDR2 SFDVKD. The DNA of the CDR3 is TGTGCCACCAGTGACTCAAGACAGGGAGGCACTGAAGCTTTCTTT. This codes for CATSDSRQGGTEAFF.

V gene TRBV3-1 (or the pseudogene TRBV3-2) combines with J gene TRBJ2-5; 7 positions match TRBD2. CDR1 and CDR2 from the germline V gene are LGHDT and YNNKEL (reference sequence). The CDR3 sequence is 14 residues long. After removal of 4 bases from V and 5 bases from J, the junction contained 7 bases not matched to a gene. CDR3 sequence: CASSLSGGGETQYF. The CDR3 coding sequence is TGTGCCAGCAGCCTCTCTGGCGGGGGTGAGACCCAGTACTTC.

The rearrangement links TRBV27 to TRBJ1-5, with D tentatively TRBD1 (5 bases). CDR1 and CDR2 from the germline V gene are MNHEY and SMNVEV (reference sequence). The CDR3 covers 13 residues. Trimming removed 5 bases from V and 5 bases from J, with 10 bases in between. The CDR3 coding sequence is TGTGCCAGCAGTGACGACAGATATCAGCCCCAGCATTTT. Encoded protein: CASSDDRYQPQHF.

The chain employs TRBV3-1 (or the pseudogene TRBV3-2) and TRBJ1-1; 7 bases map to TRBD1. The CDR3 has 14 residues. Germline V gene data show CDR1 as LGHDT and CDR2 as YNNKEL (reference sequence). Trimming at V came to 1 base and at J to 7 bases, leaving 6 bases not matched to a gene. DNA for the CDR3: TGTGCCAGCAGCCAAGTAGCAGGGGGGAGTGAAGCTTTCTTT. It specifies CASSQVAGGSEAFF.

The rearrangement joins TRBV29-1 to TRBJ2-5, with 11 nucleotides matching TRBD1. Germline lookup yields CDR1 SQVTM and CDR2 ANQGSEA. The ends lost 7 bases at V and 5 bases at J; junction bases unmatched: 0. The CDR3 sequence is 11 residues long. The CDR3 here is CSGDRGETQYF. CDR3 DNA sequence: TGCAGCGGGGACAGGGGGGAGACCCAGTACTTC. Together with reference TRBV29-1 and TRBJ2-5, the CDR3 gives the full variable domain: SAVISQKPSRDICQRGTSLTIQCQVDSQVTMMFWYRQQPGQSLTLIATANQGSEATYESGFVIDKFPISRPNLTFSTLTVSNMSPEDSSIYLCSGDRGETQYFGPGTRLLVL.

The chain joins TRBV29-1 to TRBJ2-2, with 9 nucleotides matching TRBD2. V was clipped by 6 bases and J by 2 bases; unmatched bases: 7. CDR3 size: 15 residues. Germline values: CDR1 SQVTM, CDR2 ANQGSEA. CDR3 DNA sequence: TGCAGCGTAATTAGCGGGGGATTCAACACCGGGGAGCTGTTTTTT. Protein sequence: CSVISGGFNTGELFF.

This clone has only one observation. This rearrangement joins TRBV5-1 to TRBJ2-5; 11 nucleotides match TRBD1. Germline CDR1 and CDR2: SGHRS and YFSETQ. V dropped 2 bases and J dropped 4; count of bases not matched to a gene: 7. The CDR3 totals 16 residues. The CDR3 protein is CASSFRDRGSLETQYF. The CDR3 nucleotides are TGCGCCAGCAGCTTTCGGGACAGGGGGTCTCTAGAGACCCAGTACTTC. Using reference TRBV5-1 and TRBJ2-5 for the parts outside the CDR3, the full variable domain is KAGVTQTPRYLIKTRGQQVTLSCSPISGHRSVSWYQQTPGQGLQFLFEYFSETQRNKGNFPGRFSGRQFSNSRSEMNVSTLELGDSALYLCASSFRDRGSLETQYFGPGTRLLVL.

This clone was counted once. The chain joins TRBV7-3 to TRBJ1-2, with TRBD1 identical over 9 bases. The CDR3 consists of 16 residues. Germline V lookup: CDR1 SGHTA, CDR2 FQGTGA. The ends lost 5 bases at V and 4 bases at J; junction bases unmatched: 11. The CDR3 bases are TGTGCCAGCAGCGCAAAAGGGACAGGGCCCGTCTATGGCTACACCTTC. This codes for CASSAKGTGPVYGYTF.

The chain combines TRBV5-1 with TRBJ1-4; a weak D match, TRBD1 (5 bases). The CDR3 is 15 residues long. V was clipped by 4 bases and J by 0 bases, with 10 bases between them. Germline V lookup: CDR1 SGHRS, CDR2 YFSETQ. The CDR3 nucleotides are TGCGCCAGCAGCACTCGACAGTCAACTAATGAAAAACTGTTTTTT. Protein product: CASSTRQSTNEKLFF.

The chain is built from TRBV5-1 and TRBJ2-7; unclear D gene. There are 12 residues in the CDR3. The V end lost 4 bases, the J end lost 6 bases, and 11 bases lay between the germline ends. The germline CDR1 and CDR2 sequences are SGHRS and YFSETQ. The CDR3 coding sequence is TGCGCCAGCAGCCTGGGATGGAGCGAGCAGTACTTC. As protein: CASSLGWSEQYF.